These T cell receptor beta chains were read from a single sample in a study of cytomegalovirus exposure and HLA in healthy donors. Only in-frame clones appear in the TCRdb table, and some are missing; sequencing was by immunoSEQ multiplex PCR. The sample comprises tens of thousands of clones, 70% to 80% of which are singletons, and approximately 6.3% rests with the top ten. Sequencing was carried out using PBMCs. The receptors derive from a man aged 50 to 60 in good health and CMV-seronegative. Both conserved end residues are part of each CDR3. D genes are given only for firm matches. Size is stated for part of the rows, as once, few or many counts, or as a class when the clone is expanded.

TRBV6-5,16,.,TRBD2,TRBJ2-3,TGTGCCAGCAGTTACTCGGTTTTAGCGGGGGGTAGTACGCAGTATTTT,CASSYSVLAGGSTQYF
TRBV15,14,few,TRBD1,TRBJ2-1,TGTGCCACCAGCCGACAGGGGATGTTGAATGAGCAGTTCTTC,CATSRQGMLNEQFF
TRBV6-1,15,.,.,TRBJ1-1,TGTGCCAGCAGTGCATACACAATACAGAACACTGAAGCTTTCTTT,CASSAYTIQNTEAFF
TRBV19,14,.,TRBD1,TRBJ2-1,TGTGCCAGTAGAGACAGGGACACCTACAATGAGCAGTTCTTC,CASRDRDTYNEQFF
TRBV2,15,.,TRBD1,TRBJ1-4,TGTGCCAGCAGACCACAGGGGTTAACTAATGAAAAACTGTTTTTT,CASRPQGLTNEKLFF
TRBV7-8,13,.,.,TRBJ2-3,TGTGCCAGCAGCTTCCAGGTCACAGATACGCAGTATTTT,CASSFQVTDTQYF
TRBV19,13,.,TRBD1,TRBJ1-5,TGTGCCAGTAGCGACAGGGTTGGTCAGCCCCAGCATTTT,CASSDRVGQPQHF
TRBV5-4,14,.,.,TRBJ2-7,TGTGCCAGCAGCTTGGGCGGCGGGCGCTACGAGCAGTACTTC,CASSLGGGRYEQYF
TRBV7-9,13,.,.,TRBJ1-6,TGTGCCAGCAGCTTAGAAGGGAGATCACCCCTCCACTTT,CASSLEGRSPLHF
TRBV5-1,14,.,.,TRBJ1-1,TGCGCCAGCAGCTTGACCGGGGAGAACACTGAAGCTTTCTTT,CASSLTGENTEAFF
TRBV4-2,15,.,TRBD1,TRBJ2-7,TGTGCCAGCAACCCAGGGGACAGTATTGTCGACGAGCAGTACTTC,CASNPGDSIVDEQYF
TRBV19,15,once,TRBD1,TRBJ1-1,TGTGCCAGTAGTATACCCCAACAGGGGGTCCCTGAAGCTTTCTTT,CASSIPQQGVPEAFF
TRBV2,13,.,.,TRBJ1-2,TGTGCCAGCAGTGAATACTTGTTCTATGGCTACACCTTC,CASSEYLFYGYTF
TRBV5-4,16,.,TRBD1,TRBJ1-2,TGTGCCAGCAGCTTCCCAACACCGGGACAGGGGAATGGCTACACCTTC,CASSFPTPGQGNGYTF
TRBV30,13,.,TRBD1,TRBJ2-1,TGTGCCTGGAGCGCAGGGGGTTACAATGAGCAGTTCTTC,CAWSAGGYNEQFF
TRBV28,15,.,TRBD1,TRBJ2-7,TGTGCCAGCAGTTCCCCAGGGGGAACTCTCTACGAGCAGTACTTC,CASSSPGGTLYEQYF
TRBV7-8,14,few,.,TRBJ2-3,TGTGCCAGCAGCACCGCTGCCGGGGCAGATACGCAGTATTTT,CASSTAAGADTQYF
TRBV30,15,.,.,TRBJ1-1,TGTGCCTGGACTATTCAGGGGACGATGAACACTGAAGCTTTCTTT,CAWTIQGTMNTEAFF
TRBV14,15,few,TRBD1,TRBJ2-5,TGTGCCAGCAGAGTCACAGGGACAGGAAGGGAGACCCAGTACTTC,CASRVTGTGRETQYF
TRBV28,15,.,.,TRBJ1-1,TGTGCCAGCAGTCTAACAACAGGGATGGTCACTGAAGCTTTCTTT,CASSLTTGMVTEAFF
TRBV9,13,.,.,TRBJ2-2,TGTGCCAGCAGCGTCGTGACAGCCGGGGAGCTGTTTTTT,CASSVVTAGELFF
TRBV6-1,15,.,.,TRBJ1-2,TGTGCCAGCAGTGACCCCTCCCCCGTGGGGGCTGGCTACACCTTC,CASSDPSPVGAGYTF
TRBV29-1,14,.,.,TRBJ1-5,TGCAGCGTCGGCACACAGGGTTTGAATCAGCCCCAGCATTTT,CSVGTQGLNQPQHF
TRBV28,13,.,.,TRBJ1-2,TGTGCCAGCAGACTCTACCGGGTTGATGGCTACACCTTC,CASRLYRVDGYTF
TRBV5-4,16,.,TRBD2,TRBJ2-7,TGTGCCAGCAGCTTAGGGGGGACTAGGGTTTCGGGGGAGCAGTACTTC,CASSLGGTRVSGEQYF
TRBV11-3,16,.,TRBD2,TRBJ2-5,TGTGCCAGCAGCTTAGGATCCCGGGGCGGGGGAGAGACCCAGTACTTC,CASSLGSRGGGETQYF
TRBV2,13,.,TRBD1,TRBJ1-2,TGTGCCAGCAACAGACAGGGGGCGAGTGGCTACACCTTC,CASNRQGASGYTF
TRBV30,14,once,.,TRBJ1-1,TGTGCCTGGAGATACCCGGGGGGGAACACTGAAGCTTTCTTT,CAWRYPGGNTEAFF
TRBV2,16,.,.,TRBJ1-1,TGTGCCAGCAGTGAGAGGCCAGGGTTTCGGAACACTGAAGCTTTCTTT,CASSERPGFRNTEAFF
TRBV28,14,.,TRBD1,TRBJ2-7,TGTGCCAGCAGTGTGCAGGGGGAAACCTACGAGCAGTACTTC,CASSVQGETYEQYF
TRBV7-2,15,.,.,TRBJ1-5,TGTGCCAGCAGCCCGCGGGCAGAAACTAATCAGCCCCAGCATTTT,CASSPRAETNQPQHF
TRBV27,14,few,TRBD2,TRBJ2-5,TGTGCCAGCGGAGCCCAGGGAGGGCGCGAGACCCAGTACTTC,CASGAQGGRETQYF
TRBV6-5,13,few,.,TRBJ1-4,TGTGCCAGCAGTTATCTTCGGGATGAAAAACTGTTTTTT,CASSYLRDEKLFF
TRBV27,16,.,TRBD1,TRBJ2-1,TGTGCCAGCAGACCTCCAGACAGGGTAGGCTACAATGAGCAGTTCTTC,CASRPPDRVGYNEQFF
TRBV28,17,.,.,TRBJ1-2,TGTGCCAGCAGTCCGCCTTGGTTCCGGGGGGCAAGGTATGGCTACACCTTC,CASSPPWFRGARYGYTF
TRBV7-9,16,.,.,TRBJ2-7,TGTGCCAGCAGCTTATCTGGGACAACTGATTCCTACGAGCAGTACTTC,CASSLSGTTDSYEQYF
TRBV7-6,16,few,TRBD2,TRBJ2-3,TGTGCCAGCAGCTTGCCTACTAGCGGGAGTGGAAATACGCAGTATTTT,CASSLPTSGSGNTQYF
TRBV11-1,15,.,.,TRBJ1-4,TGTGCCAGCAGCTTAGCGCCAAGCCTTAATGAAAAACTGTTTTTT,CASSLAPSLNEKLFF
TRBV28,13,.,.,TRBJ1-1,TGTGCCAGCAGAAACTCACGTAACACTGAAGCTTTCTTT,CASRNSRNTEAFF
TRBV5-1,14,.,.,TRBJ2-2,TGCGCCAGCAGCTCCCAAGCAGGGTCCGGGGAGCTGTTTTTT,CASSSQAGSGELFF
TRBV27,13,.,TRBD1,TRBJ1-1,TGTGCCAGCAGCTACAGGGGAAACACTGAAGCTTTCTTT,CASSYRGNTEAFF
TRBV11-2,11,.,.,TRBJ2-1,TGTGCCAGCAGCTTAATGAGGGAGCAGTTCTTC,CASSLMREQFF
TRBV6-5,12,.,.,TRBJ1-1,TGTGCCAGCAGCCCAGGGTACACTGAAGCTTTCTTT,CASSPGYTEAFF
TRBV5-1,13,.,TRBD1,TRBJ1-2,TGCGCGAGCAGTGCGGGGACAGGCTATGGCTACACCTTC,CASSAGTGYGYTF
TRBV9,15,few,.,TRBJ2-1,TGTGCCAGCAGCGCCTCAAGAGTCGCCTACAATGAGCAGTTCTTC,CASSASRVAYNEQFF
TRBV29-1,13,.,TRBD2,TRBJ2-3,TGCAGCGCCAGTAGCGGGAGAACAGATACGCAGTATTTT,CSASSGRTDTQYF
TRBV15,17,.,.,TRBJ2-3,TGTGCCACCAGCAGAGATCTCGCGGGGGCGGGGACAGATACGCAGTATTTT,CATSRDLAGAGTDTQYF
TRBV5-6,14,.,.,TRBJ1-5,TGTGCCAGCAGCTCCCGGGTCAACAATCAGCCCCAGCATTTT,CASSSRVNNQPQHF
TRBV7-2,14,few,.,TRBJ2-3,TGTGCCAGCAGCCAGACTAGAAGTACGGATACGCAGTATTTT,CASSQTRSTDTQYF
TRBV7-6,15,.,TRBD2,TRBJ2-1,TGTGCCAGCAGCCGTGCCGGGACTAGCAGTGGTGAGCAGTTCTTC,CASSRAGTSSGEQFF
TRBV10-1,14,once,.,TRBJ1-1,TGCGCCAGCAGTGAGGGGTCCCTGGCGGCTGAAGCTTTCTTT,CASSEGSLAAEAFF